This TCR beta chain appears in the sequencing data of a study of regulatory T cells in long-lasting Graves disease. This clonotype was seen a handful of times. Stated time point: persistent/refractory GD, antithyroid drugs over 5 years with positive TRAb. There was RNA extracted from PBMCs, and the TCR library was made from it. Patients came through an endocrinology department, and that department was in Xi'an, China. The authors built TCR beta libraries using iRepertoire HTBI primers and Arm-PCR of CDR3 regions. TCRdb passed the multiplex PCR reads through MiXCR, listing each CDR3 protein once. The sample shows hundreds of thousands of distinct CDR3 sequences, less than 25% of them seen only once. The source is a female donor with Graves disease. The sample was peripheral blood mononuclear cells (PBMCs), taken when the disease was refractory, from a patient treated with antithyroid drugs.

The CDR3 bases are TGTGCCTGGAGTGTTGGACCCCTAGGGAATCAGCCCCAGCATTTT. This gives the protein CAWSVGPLGNQPQHF. The V call is TRBV30, the J call TRBJ1-5; no definite D call. The CDR3 loop spans 15 amino acids. Germline lookup yields CDR1 GTSNPN and CDR2 SVGIG (reference sequence). V lost 0 bases, J lost 4 bases, and 13 bases lay in between. The full variable domain, its missing parts supplied by reference TRBV30 and TRBJ1-5, is SQTIHQWPATLVQPVGSPLSLECTVEGTSNPNLYWYRQAAGRGLQLLFYSVGIGQISSEVPQNLSASRPQDRQFILSSKKLLLSDSGFYLCAWSVGPLGNQPQHFGDGTRLSIL.